The T cell receptor (beta chain) described here comes from a study of shared clonotypes between healthy human individuals. Study results and caveats: Compared with memory subsets, naive subsets generally had larger estimated richness.

On this clone itself: Its target is not known.

Germline CDR1 reads SGHAT; CDR2 reads FQNNGV. Trimming removed 5 bases from V and 3 bases from J, with 20 bases in between. The CDR3 is 16 residues long. Sequencing was performed with immunoSEQ multiplex PCR; in TCRdb, only in-frame clones are kept and a portion is missing. The sample has roughly 500,000 clones, approximately 94% seen once. This receptor was identified in a woman in her thirties in good health. The chain is built from TRBV11-2 and TRBJ2-7, with D perhaps TRBD2 (5 bases). The sample comprised naive CD4+ T cells sorted from blood. Stated subset: CD45RA+ positively selected. The CDR3 region is CASSDYSNPIFYEQYF. The DNA for the CDR3 is TGTGCCAGCAGCGACTACAGTAACCCCATCTTCTACGAGCAGTACTTC.